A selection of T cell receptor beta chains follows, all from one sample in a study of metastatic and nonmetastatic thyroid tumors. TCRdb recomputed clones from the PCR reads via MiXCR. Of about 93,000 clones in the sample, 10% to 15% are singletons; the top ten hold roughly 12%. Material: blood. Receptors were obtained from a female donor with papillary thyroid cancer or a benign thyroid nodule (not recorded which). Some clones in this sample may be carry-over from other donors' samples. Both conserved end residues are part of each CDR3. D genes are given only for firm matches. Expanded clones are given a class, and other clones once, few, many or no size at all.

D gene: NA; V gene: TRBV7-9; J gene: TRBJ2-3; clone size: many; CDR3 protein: CASSLLDTQYF; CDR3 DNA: TGTGCCAGCAGCTTATTGGATACGCAGTATTTT
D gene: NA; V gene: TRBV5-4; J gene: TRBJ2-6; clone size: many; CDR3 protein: CASSLSRTASSGANVLTF; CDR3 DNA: TGTGCCAGCAGCTTGTCCAGGACAGCGAGCTCTGGGGCCAACGTCCTGACTTTC
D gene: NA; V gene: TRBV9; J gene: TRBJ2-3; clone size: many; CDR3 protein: CASSSLSTDTQYF; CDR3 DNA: TGTGCCAGCAGCTCCTTAAGCACAGATACGCAGTATTTT
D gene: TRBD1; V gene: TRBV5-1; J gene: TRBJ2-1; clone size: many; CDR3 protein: CANSLGQGPNEQFF; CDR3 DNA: TGCGCCAACAGCTTGGGACAGGGCCCCAATGAGCAGTTCTTC
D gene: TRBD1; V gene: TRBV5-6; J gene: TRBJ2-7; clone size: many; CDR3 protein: CASSPPPGQGYEQYF; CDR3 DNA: TGTGCCAGCAGCCCCCCCCCGGGACAGGGCTACGAGCAGTACTTC
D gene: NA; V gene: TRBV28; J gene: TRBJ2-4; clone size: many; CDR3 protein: CASSGGSLAKNIQYF; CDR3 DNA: TGTGCCAGCAGTGGCGGATCTTTAGCCAAAAACATTCAGTACTTC
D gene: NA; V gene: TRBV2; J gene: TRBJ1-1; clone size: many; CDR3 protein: CASSGTAFTEAFF; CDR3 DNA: TGTGCCAGCAGTGGGACAGCTTTCACTGAAGCTTTCTTT
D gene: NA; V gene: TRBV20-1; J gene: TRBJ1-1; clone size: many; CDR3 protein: CSAVPEMNTEAFF; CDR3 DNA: TGCAGTGCTGTGCCGGAGATGAACACTGAAGCTTTCTTT
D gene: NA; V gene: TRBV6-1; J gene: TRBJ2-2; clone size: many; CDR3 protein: CAGTGTRNTGELFF; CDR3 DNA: TGTGCCGGCACCGGGACTCGGAACACCGGGGAGCTGTTTTTT
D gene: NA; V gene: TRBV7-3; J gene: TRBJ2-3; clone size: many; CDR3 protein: CASSQTTTDTQYF; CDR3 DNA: TGTGCCAGCAGCCAAACAACGACAGATACGCAGTATTTT
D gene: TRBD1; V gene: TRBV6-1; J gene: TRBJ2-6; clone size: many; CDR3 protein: CASSNRGLGANVLTF; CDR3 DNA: TGTGCCAGCAGCAACAGGGGGCTCGGGGCCAACGTCCTGACTTTC
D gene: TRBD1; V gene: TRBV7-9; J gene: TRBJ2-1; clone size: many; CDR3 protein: CASSLKGQGEFF; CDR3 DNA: TGTGCCAGCAGCTTAAAGGGGCAGGGGGAGTTCTTC
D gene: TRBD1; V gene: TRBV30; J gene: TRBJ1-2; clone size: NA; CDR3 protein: CAWRPIRGRDYGYTF; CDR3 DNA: TGTGCCTGGAGGCCTATCAGGGGGCGCGACTATGGCTACACCTTC
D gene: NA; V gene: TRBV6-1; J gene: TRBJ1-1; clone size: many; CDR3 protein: CASSRPTGNTEAFF; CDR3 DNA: TGTGCCAGCAGTCGCCCGACAGGGAACACTGAAGCTTTCTTT
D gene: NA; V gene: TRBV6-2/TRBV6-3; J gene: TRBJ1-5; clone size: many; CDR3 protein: CASRHFGGTGNQPQHF; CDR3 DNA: TGTGCCAGCAGGCACTTTGGGGGTACGGGCAATCAGCCCCAGCATTTT
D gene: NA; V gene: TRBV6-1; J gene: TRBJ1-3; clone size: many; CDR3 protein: CASSEHREERSGNTIYF; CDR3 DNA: TGTGCCAGCAGTGAACACAGGGAAGAGAGGTCTGGAAACACCATATATTTT
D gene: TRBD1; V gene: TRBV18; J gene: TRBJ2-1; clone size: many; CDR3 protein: CASSPPGTGSYNEQFF; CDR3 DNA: TGTGCCAGCTCACCCCCGGGGACAGGGTCCTACAATGAGCAGTTCTTC
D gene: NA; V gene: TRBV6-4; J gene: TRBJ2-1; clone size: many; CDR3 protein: CASSDRPRASYNEQFF; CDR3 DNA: TGTGCCAGCAGTGACCGGCCTCGGGCCTCCTACAATGAGCAGTTCTTC
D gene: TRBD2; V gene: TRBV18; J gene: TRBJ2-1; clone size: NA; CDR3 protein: CASSRVSGASSYNEQFF; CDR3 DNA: TGTGCCAGCTCACGGGTTAGCGGGGCCAGCTCCTACAATGAGCAGTTCTTC
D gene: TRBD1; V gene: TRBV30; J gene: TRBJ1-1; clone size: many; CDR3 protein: CAWSLDRDTEAFF; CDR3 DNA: TGTGCCTGGAGCCTTGACAGGGACACTGAAGCTTTCTTT
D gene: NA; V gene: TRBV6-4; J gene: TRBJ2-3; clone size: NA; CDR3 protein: CASSGTSSDTQYF; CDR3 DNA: TGTGCCAGCAGTGGAACTAGCTCAGATACGCAGTATTTT
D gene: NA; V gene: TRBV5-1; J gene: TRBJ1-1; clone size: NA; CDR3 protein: CASSQEAARRGTAFF; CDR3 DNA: TGCGCCAGCAGCCAGGAGGCAGCCCGGAGGGGTACAGCTTTCTTT
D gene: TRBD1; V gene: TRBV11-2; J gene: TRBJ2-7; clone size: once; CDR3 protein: CASSLTGGINEQYF; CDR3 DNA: TGTGCCAGCAGCCTAACAGGGGGGATCAACGAGCAGTACTTC
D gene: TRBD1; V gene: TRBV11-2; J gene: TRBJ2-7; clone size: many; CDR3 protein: CASSPGGWVSYEQYF; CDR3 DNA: TGTGCCAGCAGCCCAGGGGGTTGGGTTTCCTACGAGCAGTACTTC
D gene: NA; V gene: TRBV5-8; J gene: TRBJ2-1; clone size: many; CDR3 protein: CASRTLGARYNEQFF; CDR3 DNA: TGTGCCAGCAGGACCCTAGGGGCTCGCTACAATGAGCAGTTCTTC
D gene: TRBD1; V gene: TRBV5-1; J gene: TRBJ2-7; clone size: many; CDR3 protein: CASSQGQGADEQYF; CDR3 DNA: TGCGCCAGCAGTCAGGGACAGGGGGCGGACGAGCAGTACTTC
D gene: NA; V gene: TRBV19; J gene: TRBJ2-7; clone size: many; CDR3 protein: CASSATGTGAYEQYF; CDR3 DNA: TGTGCCAGTAGTGCTACCGGGACGGGGGCTTACGAGCAGTACTTC
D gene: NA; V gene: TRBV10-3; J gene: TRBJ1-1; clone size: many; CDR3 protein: CAISELGRGSEAFF; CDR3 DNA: TGTGCCATCAGTGAGTTGGGACGAGGGTCGGAAGCTTTCTTT
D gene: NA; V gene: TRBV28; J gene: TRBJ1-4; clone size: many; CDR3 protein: CASSFMAGNNEKLFF; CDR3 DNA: TGTGCCAGCAGTTTCATGGCAGGAAATAATGAAAAACTGTTTTTT